The 22 T cell receptor beta chains below were found in one sample sequenced in a study of blood T cell repertoires in COVID-19. The assay was immunoSEQ multiplex PCR, and TCRdb's table has in-frame clones only and misses some. The sample shows 95,000 to 150,000 clones, 86% of them seen only once. Sequencing was carried out using peripheral blood. The receptor source for this set is a human donor in a cohort sampled during active COVID-19.

This sequence joins TRBV10-3 and TRBJ1-2; 8 bases agree with TRBD1. Germline V CDR1 and CDR2: ENHRY, SYGVKD. Germline trimming cut 6 bases from V and 2 bases from J; bases unmatched to any gene: 5. The length of the CDR3 is 14 residues. The CDR3 here is CAISRQGTNYGYTF. In nucleotides, the CDR3 is TGTGCCATCAGCCGACAGGGGACAAACTATGGCTACACCTTC.

The rearrangement uses TRBV6-5 and TRBJ1-3; no firm D call. Trimming left V 0 bases short and J 0 bases short, with 6 bases between. Germline V gene lookup returns CDR1 MNHEY and CDR2 SVGAGI. There are 15 residues in the CDR3. CDR3 amino acids: CASSYSIVSGNTIYF. The DNA for the CDR3 is TGTGCCAGCAGTTACTCGATAGTCTCTGGAAACACCATATATTTT.

The chain employs TRBV4-3 and TRBJ2-3; TRBD2 might be the D (6 bases). Per germline, CDR1 LGHNA and CDR2 YSLEER. The V gene lost 3 bases and the J gene lost 1 base, with 11 bases spanning the gap. This CDR3 spans 15 amino acids. CDR3 residues: CASSQGDWRTDTQYF. CDR3 nucleotide sequence: TGCGCCAGCAGCCAGGGGGACTGGCGCACAGATACGCAGTATTTT.

This clone was seen just once. The chain joins TRBV9 to TRBJ1-6; a weak D match, TRBD1 (5 bases). V was shortened by 4 bases and J by 4 bases, with 15 bases between the two germline ends. The CDR3 extends over 16 amino acids. The V gene's germline CDR1 is SGDLS and CDR2 YYNGEE. The CDR3 region has the DNA TGTGCCAGCAGCCCACTGGACAACCTATATAATTCACCCCTCCACTTT. Its translation is CASSPLDNLYNSPLHF.

V and J are TRBV6-2 or TRBV6-3 and TRBJ2-7; 10 bases are a match to TRBD1. The CDR3 contains 17 residues. From germline, CDR1 is MNHEY and CDR2 SVGEGT. V trimming: 5 bases; J trimming: 4 bases; junction bases outside the gene matches: 14. The CDR3 loop is CASSPGQGYSLGYEQYF. In nucleotides, the CDR3 is TGTGCCAGCAGTCCGGGACAGGGGTACTCTCTAGGTTACGAGCAGTACTTC.

This chain connects TRBV6-5 to TRBJ2-7; 11 bases match TRBD1. Germline assignment: CDR1 MNHEY and CDR2 SVGAGI. The V and J ends lost 8 bases and 6 bases, in that order; junction bases with no gene match: 9. The CDR3 contains 14 residues. CDR3 sequence (DNA): TGTGCCAGCCACACAGGCGGGACAGGGGGCGAGCAGTACTTC. Translated: CASHTGGTGGEQYF.

The rearrangement links TRBV5-6 to TRBJ2-7; TRBD2 matches at 8 bases. Germline-derived CDR1 and CDR2 are SGHDT and YYEEEE. The junction had 9 bases not matched to a gene; V was cut back by 3 bases and J by 4 bases. CDR3 length: 15 amino acids. CDR3 sequence: CASSWRSGSAYEQYF. The CDR3 nucleotides read TGTGCCAGCAGCTGGCGAAGCGGGAGTGCTTACGAGCAGTACTTC.

V is TRBV12-2 and J is TRBJ1-2. TRBV12-2 has pseudogene status. The CDR3 runs to 18 residues. CDR3 sequence: CASRPKRGFETGTYGYTF. The CDR3 bases are TGTGCAAGTCGCCCCAAGCGGGGATTTGAGACAGGAACCTATGGCTACACCTTC.

In this sample, this clone turned up once. CDR3 in DNA: TGTGCCAGCAGCTCCAGGGCGGATACGCAGTATTTT. It is translated as CASSSRADTQYF. V usage is TRBV7-9 and J usage is TRBJ2-3; D perhaps matches TRBD1 (5 bases). There are 12 residues in the CDR3. The V and J ends lost 4 bases and 6 bases respectively, with 8 bases between them. Germline CDR1 and CDR2: SEHNR and FQNEAQ (reference sequence).

The rearrangement joins TRBV5-1 to TRBJ2-3; TRBD2 might be the D (6 bases). The germline V gene has CDR1 SGHRS and CDR2 YFSETQ. V shed 2 bases and J shed 4 bases, with 8 bases lying between them. CDR3 length equals 13 residues. CDR3 coding DNA: TGCGCCAGCAGCTTCGGGGACTCAGATACGCAGTATTTT. Its translation is CASSFGDSDTQYF.

This sequence joins TRBV2 and TRBJ2-1; 8 bases align to TRBD2. This CDR3 spans 14 amino acids. Germline CDR1 and CDR2: SNHLY and FYNNEI. The ends lost 6 bases at V and 16 bases at J; junction bases unmatched: 17. CDR3 sequence (DNA): TGTGCCAGCAGCCCCCGGGGTGCGGGAGGTTTGCGATTCTTC. This encodes CASSPRGAGGLRFF. Looking up the rest from reference TRBV2 and TRBJ2-1 gives the full variable domain: EPEVTQTPSHQVTQMGQEVILRCVPISNHLYFYWYRQILGQKVEFLVSFYNNEISEKSEIFDDQFSVERPDGSNFTLKIRSTKLEDSAMYFCASSPRGAGGLRFFGPGTRLTVL.

CDR3 in amino acids: CASSVLGPSYNEQFF. CDR3 DNA: TGTGCCAGCAGTGTACTGGGCCCTTCCTACAATGAGCAGTTCTTC. The genes are TRBV2 and TRBJ2-1; D is unresolved. Trimming removed 4 bases from V and 1 base from J, with 11 bases in between. The germline V gene encodes CDR1 SNHLY and CDR2 FYNNEI. The CDR3 loop spans 15 amino acids.

J is TRBJ2-3 and V is TRBV5-4; 13 positions match TRBD2. This CDR3 is 18 amino acids long. Per the germline V gene, CDR1 is SGHNT and CDR2 is YYREEE (reference sequence). The V and J ends lost 0 bases and 0 bases, in that order; junction bases with no gene match: 4. Here the CDR3 DNA reads TGTGCCAGCAGCTTGGGGACTAGCGGGGGCCTTAGCACAGATACGCAGTATTTT. It is translated as CASSLGTSGGLSTDTQYF.

This clone is a singleton in its sample. Written as DNA, the CDR3 is TGTGCCAGCAGCGGTCTAGCGGGAGGGTTCTACGAGCAGTACTTC. This sequence encodes CASSGLAGGFYEQYF. J is TRBJ2-7 and V is TRBV7-2, with 12 bases identical to TRBD2. The CDR3 consists of 15 residues. Looked up from germline, CDR1 is SGHTA and CDR2 is FQGNSA. V was pared by 5 bases and J by 3 bases, with 5 bases of the junction left unmatched.

The rearrangement links TRBV7-8 to TRBJ1-3, with 10 bases that match TRBD1. Germline V CDR1 and CDR2: SGHVS, FQNEAQ. There are 19 residues in the CDR3. The ends lost 5 bases at V and 0 bases at J; junction bases unmatched: 13. The CDR3 sequence is CASSLREGTGALSGNTIYF. CDR3 DNA sequence: TGTGCCAGCAGCCTCCGAGAAGGGACAGGGGCTCTCTCTGGAAACACCATATATTTT.

This chain connects TRBV2 to TRBJ2-7, with TRBD1 identical over 7 bases. This CDR3 contains 15 residues. Trimming cost V 6 bases and J 3 bases; bases outside gene matches: 11. Germline V lookup: CDR1 SNHLY, CDR2 FYNNEI. The CDR3 sequence: CASRDDRVLHYEQYF. The CDR3, as DNA: TGTGCCAGCAGAGACGACAGGGTTCTTCACTACGAGCAGTACTTC.

The chain joins TRBV4-3 to TRBJ2-4; tentatively, D is TRBD1 (6 bases). CDR3 length: 16 residues. The germline gives CDR1 LGHNA, CDR2 YSLEER. The ends were cut back, 0 bases at V and 0 bases at J, with 9 bases in the middle. In DNA, the CDR3 is TGCGCCAGCAGCCAAGAACAGGGTCTAGCCAAAAACATTCAGTACTTC. It encodes CASSQEQGLAKNIQYF.

The rearrangement links TRBV28 to TRBJ2-3, with TRBD2 as a possible D gene (6 bases). The CDR3 has 15 amino acids. CDR1 is MDHEN and CDR2 is SYDVKM in the germline V gene. Trimming shortened V by 3 bases and J by 6 bases, and 16 bases separated the two germline ends. CDR3 DNA sequence: TGTGCCAGCAGTTTGCCCGGGACTTCCAGCGATACGCAGTATTTT. It codes for CASSLPGTSSDTQYF.

This chain joins TRBV30 and TRBJ1-2; D not resolved. Per germline, CDR1 GTSNPN and CDR2 SVGIG (reference sequence). Trimming took 0 bases from V and 6 from J, leaving 8 bases between them. This CDR3 is 12 amino acids long. The CDR3 region has the DNA TGTGCCTGGAGTGTCAACTTAGATGGCTACACCTTC. It encodes CAWSVNLDGYTF.

This clone has just one count. The chain is built from TRBV4-1 and TRBJ2-7, with TRBD1 as a possible D gene (6 bases). The CDR3 consists of 15 residues. Trimming left V 1 base short and J 2 bases short, with 12 bases between. Germline assignment: CDR1 MGHRA and CDR2 YSYEKL. CDR3 residues: CASSQGPGVAYEQYF. For the CDR3, the DNA is TGCGCCAGCAGCCAAGGGCCAGGGGTAGCCTACGAGCAGTACTTC.

J is TRBJ2-7 and V is TRBV6-5; 12 nucleotides align to TRBD2. The junction had 11 bases not matched to a gene; V was cut back by 7 bases and J by 7 bases. Germline V CDR1 and CDR2: MNHEY, SVGAGI. The CDR3 spans 15 residues. This CDR3 is CASTLAGGGRLEQYF. The CDR3, as DNA: TGTGCCAGCACTCTAGCGGGAGGGGGGCGGTTGGAGCAGTACTTC.

The CDR3, as DNA: TGTGCCAGCAGCCCTCTGAAGGGGGCAGTATACGAGCAGTACTTC. Translating it yields CASSPLKGAVYEQYF. This chain connects TRBV11-2 to TRBJ2-7; 7 bases align to TRBD1. Germline V lookup: CDR1 SGHAT, CDR2 FQNNGV. The ends lost 5 bases at V and 4 bases at J; junction bases unmatched: 11. The CDR3 length is 15 residues.